The rows below give T cell receptor beta chains drawn from one sample of a study of blood T cell repertoires in COVID-19. TCRdb keeps only in-frame clones here, not all; method: immunoSEQ multiplex PCR. Here the sample spans more than 200,000 clones, approximately 86% being singletons. Sequenced: peripheral blood. These receptors all stem from a woman in her sixties with COVID-19, enrolled during active disease. CDR3s include the opening cysteine and the closing phenylalanine or tryptophan. D genes are given only for firm matches. Rows give clone size only sometimes, using once, few, many, or a class for an expanded clone.

D,size,V,J,length,CDR3,DNA
TRBD2,once,TRBV5-1,TRBJ2-1,14,CASSSGRSSNEQFF,TGCGCCAGCAGTAGCGGGAGGTCCTCCAATGAGCAGTTCTTC
.,few,TRBV28,TRBJ1-2,18,CASSFPKYRVGLNYGYTF,TGTGCCAGCAGTTTTCCCAAATACAGGGTAGGACTTAACTATGGCTACACCTTC
TRBD1,.,TRBV19,TRBJ2-7,13,CASRQGPSYEQYF,TGTGCCTCTAGACAGGGCCCCTCCTACGAGCAGTACTTC
.,few,TRBV7-8,TRBJ1-4,15,CASSLGGHINEKLFF,TGTGCCAGCAGCTTAGGGGGACATATTAATGAAAAACTGTTTTTT
.,.,TRBV5-1,TRBJ1-4,14,CASSPSGGLEKLFF,TGCGCCAGCAGCCCATCGGGAGGGTTAGAAAAACTGTTTTTT
TRBD1,.,TRBV7-2,TRBJ1-4,18,CASSLTGQVGGTNEKLFF,TGTGCCAGCAGCCTAACCGGACAGGTGGGAGGAACTAATGAAAAACTGTTTTTT
.,few,TRBV18,TRBJ1-3,16,CASSPLKPGSGNTIYF,TGTGCCAGCTCACCGCTCAAACCGGGATCTGGAAACACCATATATTTT
.,.,TRBV27,TRBJ1-4,14,CASSGNRGREKLFF,TGTGCCAGCAGTGGGAACCGGGGTCGGGAAAAACTGTTTTTT
TRBD2,.,TRBV19,TRBJ2-1,15,CASGSGRAGGNEQFF,TGTGCCAGTGGTAGCGGGAGGGCCGGTGGCAATGAGCAGTTCTTC
.,.,TRBV15,TRBJ1-1,16,CATSRVQEHGNTEAFF,TGTGCCACCAGCAGAGTTCAGGAACATGGGAACACTGAAGCTTTCTTT
TRBD1,.,TRBV3-1/TRBV3-2,TRBJ1-2,14,CASSPRDSRYGYTF,TGTGCCAGCAGCCCCCGGGACAGCCGCTATGGCTACACCTTC
.,.,TRBV27,TRBJ2-6,15,CASSLSGSGANVLTF,TGTGCCAGCAGCTTATCCGGCTCTGGGGCCAACGTCCTGACTTTC
TRBD1,.,TRBV14,TRBJ1-2,16,CASSQGQGVLDYGYTF,TGTGCCAGCAGCCAGGGACAGGGTGTACTGGACTATGGCTACACCTTC
TRBD2,.,TRBV7-3,TRBJ2-1,17,CASSPLAGGGYYNEQFF,TGTGCCAGCAGCCCCTTAGCGGGAGGGGGTTACTACAATGAGCAGTTCTTC
.,few,TRBV10-2,TRBJ1-6,15,CASSENPGWNSPLHF,TGCGCCAGCAGTGAGAATCCCGGGTGGAATTCACCCCTCCACTTT
.,.,TRBV5-1,TRBJ1-5,14,CASSFRGGDQPQHF,TGCGCCAGCAGCTTCAGGGGTGGAGATCAGCCCCAGCATTTT
.,.,TRBV18,TRBJ1-3,14,CASSPFRRGNTIYF,TGTGCCAGCTCACCCTTCCGGAGGGGAAACACCATATATTTT
.,.,TRBV18,TRBJ1-1,13,CASLPGQNTEAFF,TGTGCCAGCTTGCCGGGACAGAACACTGAAGCTTTCTTT
.,once,TRBV6-5,TRBJ2-7,15,CASSNRDSLIYEQYF,TGTGCCAGCAGTAACCGGGACTCCCTTATCTACGAGCAGTACTTC
.,.,TRBV7-9,TRBJ1-2,13,CASSLGANYGYTF,TGTGCCAGCAGCTTAGGAGCTAACTATGGCTACACCTTC
TRBD2,.,TRBV7-2,TRBJ2-3,18,CASSFSSLAGGRTDTQYF,TGTGCCAGCAGCTTTTCTTCCTTAGCGGGAGGGCGCACAGATACGCAGTATTTT
.,.,TRBV27,TRBJ2-6,15,CASSYHSSGANVLTF,TGTGCCAGCAGTTATCACTCCTCTGGGGCCAACGTCCTGACTTTC
TRBD1,.,TRBV7-3,TRBJ2-6,17,CASSLGTGGGGANVLTF,TGTGCCAGCAGCTTAGGGACAGGGGGCGGTGGGGCCAACGTCCTGACTTTC
TRBD2,.,TRBV9,TRBJ2-3,18,CASSSRLAGGSSTDTQYF,TGTGCCAGCAGCTCCCGACTAGCGGGAGGATCTAGCACAGATACGCAGTATTTT
.,.,TRBV7-8,TRBJ2-1,13,CASSLGIRNEQFF,TGTGCCAGCAGCTTAGGAATCAGAAACGAGCAGTTCTTC
TRBD2,.,TRBV30,TRBJ2-3,15,CAWGGVAGGTDTQYF,TGTGCCTGGGGAGGAGTAGCGGGAGGCACAGATACGCAGTATTTT
.,.,TRBV11-1,TRBJ1-3,14,CASSSRDSGNTIYF,TGTGCCAGCAGCTCCAGGGACTCTGGAAACACCATATATTTT
.,.,TRBV2,TRBJ2-5,12,CASSEFSETQYF,TGTGCCAGCAGTGAGTTTAGCGAGACCCAGTACTTC
TRBD2,.,TRBV6-6,TRBJ2-5,14,CASRLAGGGETQYF,TGTGCCAGCAGATTAGCGGGAGGCGGGGAGACCCAGTACTTC
TRBD1,.,TRBV19,TRBJ1-1,14,CASSIQGVNTEAFF,TGTGCCAGTAGTATACAGGGGGTTAACACTGAAGCTTTCTTT
TRBD1,.,TRBV4-1,TRBJ2-3,14,CASSPGQGTDTQYF,TGCGCCAGCAGCCCCGGACAGGGCACAGATACGCAGTATTTT
.,.,TRBV19,TRBJ1-3,16,CASRMRHADSGNTIYF,TGTGCCAGTAGAATGCGGCACGCCGATTCTGGAAACACCATATATTTT
TRBD1,.,TRBV30,TRBJ2-7,14,CAWSTRTGSHEQYF,TGTGCCTGGAGTACCAGGACAGGGTCACACGAGCAGTACTTC
TRBD1,.,TRBV6-2/TRBV6-3,TRBJ2-7,18,CASSSTDRDRGRRYEQYF,TGTGCCAGCAGTTCCACCGACCGGGACAGGGGACGTCGGTACGAGCAGTACTTC
.,.,TRBV28,TRBJ1-5,15,CASSEPSYSNQPQHF,TGTGCCAGCAGCGAACCGAGTTATAGCAATCAGCCCCAGCATTTT
TRBD2,.,TRBV7-3,TRBJ2-2,16,CASSLDGRGDTGELFF,TGTGCCAGCAGCTTAGACGGGAGGGGTGACACCGGGGAGCTGTTTTTT
TRBD2,.,TRBV3-1/TRBV3-2,TRBJ2-7,19,CASSQASGLAGPRCDEQYF,TGTGCCAGCAGCCAAGCTTCGGGACTAGCGGGACCAAGGTGTGACGAGCAGTACTTC
.,.,TRBV3-1/TRBV3-2,TRBJ1-1,14,CASSPLMGGPEAFF,TGTGCCAGCAGCCCCTTGATGGGGGGTCCTGAAGCTTTCTTT
TRBD1,.,TRBV4-2,TRBJ1-2,15,CASRGTATANYGYTF,TGTGCCAGCAGGGGGACAGCGACGGCTAACTATGGCTACACCTTC
.,.,TRBV25-1,TRBJ1-1,14,CASSEYRGNTEAFF,TGTGCCAGCAGTGAATATAGGGGGAACACTGAAGCTTTCTTT
TRBD1,.,TRBV3-1/TRBV3-2,TRBJ2-2,17,CASSQYRRRGTTGELFF,TGTGCCAGCAGCCAATATCGGCGCAGGGGGACAACCGGGGAGCTGTTTTTT